Only a few counts were recorded for the clone carrying this T cell receptor beta chain. Between the trimmed V and J ends, which lost 1 base and 14 bases, there was a span of 12 bases. From germline, CDR1 is SGHAT and CDR2 FQDESV (reference sequence). This CDR3 contains 13 residues. The data are from a study of blood T cell repertoires in COVID-19. Turning to the study itself: In each case, the material was cDNA or gDNA derived from T cells, B-cell-depleted T cells, or PBMCs.

Authors' data handling: Estimated nucleated cell counts came from reference gene primer amplification. The assay was immunoSEQ multiplex PCR, and TCRdb's table has in-frame clones only and misses some. V and J calls plus clone size are reproduced from that table; the DNA served to infer D and trimming. This repertoire shows about 440,000 clones, around 88% found once; its top ten account for around an eighth. Seattle researchers signed up patients amid active infection and tracked them longitudinally. This chain connects TRBV11-1 to TRBJ1-6; D is possibly TRBD1 (5 bases). This clonotype was obtained from a woman aged 45-65 years with COVID-19, enrolled during active disease. The sample comprised peripheral blood. The CDR3 sequence is CASSLVQGEALHF. As DNA, the CDR3 is TGTGCCAGCAGCTTAGTTCAGGGCGAGGCCCTCCACTTT.